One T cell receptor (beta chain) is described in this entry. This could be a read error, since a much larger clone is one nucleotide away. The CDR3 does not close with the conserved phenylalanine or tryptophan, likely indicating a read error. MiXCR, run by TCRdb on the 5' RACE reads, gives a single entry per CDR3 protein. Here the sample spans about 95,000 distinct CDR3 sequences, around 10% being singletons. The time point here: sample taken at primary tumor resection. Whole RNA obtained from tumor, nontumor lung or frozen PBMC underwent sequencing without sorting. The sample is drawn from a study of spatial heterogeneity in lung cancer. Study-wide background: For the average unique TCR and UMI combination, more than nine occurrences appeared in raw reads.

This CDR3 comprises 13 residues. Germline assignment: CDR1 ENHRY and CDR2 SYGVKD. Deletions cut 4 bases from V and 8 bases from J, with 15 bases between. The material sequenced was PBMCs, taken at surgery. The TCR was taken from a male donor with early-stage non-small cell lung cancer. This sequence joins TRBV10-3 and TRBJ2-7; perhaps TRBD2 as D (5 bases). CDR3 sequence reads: CAISGGDGVQQYL. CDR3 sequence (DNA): TGTGCCATCAGTGGGGGAGACGGGGTACAGCAGTACCTC.